A single sample gave rise to the 13 T cell receptor beta chains below, sequenced in a study of blood T cell repertoires in COVID-19 (dated by TCRdb to 2020 to 2021). The library was built by means of the immunoSEQ multiplex PCR assay. TCRdb took over this immuneACCESS table, retaining in-frame rearrangements with V and J assigned. Such tables are incomplete; in checked studies, under half of the missing clones stem from an unresolved V gene, and the remainder is unexplained. The sample data list 110,000 or so clones, and about 85% of these were observed just once. Around 3.5% of the sample is held by the ten biggest clonotypes. Sequencing used peripheral blood. These receptors came from a middle-aged man with acute or convalescent COVID-19.

V gene TRBV6-1 combines with J gene TRBJ2-1; 14 nucleotides match TRBD2. The CDR3 spans 20 residues. The J segment lost 8 bases and the V segment lost 0 bases, leaving 15 bases of the junction unmatched. The germline V gene encodes CDR1 MNHNS and CDR2 SASEGT. CDR3: CASSEAPLRLAGGPSHEQFF. The CDR3 nucleotides are TGTGCCAGCAGTGAAGCTCCCCTTAGACTAGCGGGGGGGCCGAGCCATGAGCAGTTCTTC.

The chain links TRBV19 to TRBJ2-7, with 8 bases fitting TRBD1. The CDR3 loop spans 16 amino acids. V lost 7 bases, J lost 0 bases, and 11 bases stayed unmatched. Per germline, CDR1 LNHDA and CDR2 SQIVND (reference sequence). The CDR3 DNA is TGTGCCAGTAAACAACGGACAGGGTTAAGCTCCTACGAGCAGTACTTC. Encoded protein: CASKQRTGLSSYEQYF.

V usage is TRBV7-9 and J usage is TRBJ2-7, with D possibly TRBD1 on 6 matching bases. Germline V gives CDR1 SEHNR, CDR2 FQNEAQ (reference sequence). Trimming shortened V by 5 bases and J by 2 bases, and 16 bases separated the two germline ends. The CDR3 runs to 15 residues. CDR3 loop: CASSPLDSLPYEQYF. The CDR3, as DNA: TGTGCCAGCAGCCCACTGGACAGCTTACCCTACGAGCAGTACTTC.

The CDR3 region is CASSLLGAPSSYNEQFF. The CDR3 bases are TGTGCCAGCAGCTTATTGGGGGCTCCTAGCTCCTACAATGAGCAGTTCTTC. This chain uses TRBV7-9 with TRBJ2-1; D is possibly TRBD1 (6 bases). CDR1 and CDR2 (germline): SEHNR, FQNEAQ (reference sequence). This CDR3 spans 17 amino acids. V dropped 2 bases and J dropped 0 bases, with 14 bases sitting between them.

This clone was seen a few times. The chain carries TRBV5-1 and TRBJ1-3, with 8 bases matching TRBD1. CDR3 length: 20 amino acids. V shed 4 bases, J shed 0 bases, and the junction held 18 bases outside the gene matches. Germline-derived CDR1 and CDR2 are SGHRS and YFSETQ. The DNA for the CDR3 is TGCGCCAGCAGCCCTCAGCCCTCGACAGGGGCCTCGAGCTCTGGAAACACCATATATTTT. Encoded protein: CASSPQPSTGASSSGNTIYF.

This chain connects TRBV2 to TRBJ1-4; no definite D call. The CDR3 is 14 residues long. V lost 8 bases to trimming and J lost 8 bases, with 18 bases between them. Germline CDR1 and CDR2: SNHLY and FYNNEI. The CDR3 is CASGAREVGEKLFF. The CDR3, as DNA: TGTGCCAGCGGAGCACGGGAAGTGGGGGAAAAACTGTTTTTT.

CDR3 nucleotide sequence: TGTGCCAGCAGCTTAGGTCTAGCGGGGGGGAATGAGCAGTTCTTC. This codes for CASSLGLAGGNEQFF. The chain uses TRBV7-3 and TRBJ2-1; 12 nucleotides align to TRBD2. Germline-derived CDR1 and CDR2 are SGHTA and FQGTGA. The length of the CDR3 is 15 residues. The junction had 3 bases not matched to a gene; V was cut back by 2 bases and J by 7 bases.

The V and J genes are TRBV11-2 and TRBJ2-5; 8 nucleotides match TRBD2. This CDR3 is built from 15 residues. The germline V gene encodes CDR1 SGHAT and CDR2 FQNNGV. V lost 8 bases to trimming and J lost 5 bases; unmatched junction nucleotides: 13. In DNA form, the CDR3 reads TGTGCCAGCTTGGGGACGGGGGGGGCCTACGAGACCCAGTACTTC. Amino acids: CASLGTGGAYETQYF.

The chain links TRBV30 to TRBJ1-6; tentative D call: TRBD1 (6 bases). CDR1 and CDR2 from the germline V gene are GTSNPN and SVGIG (reference sequence). V was pared by 4 bases and J by 9 bases, with 10 bases between. The CDR3 sequence is 12 residues long. The CDR3 loop reads CAWTGAGSPLHF. The CDR3 DNA follows: TGTGCCTGGACAGGGGCGGGTTCACCCCTCCACTTT.

V is TRBV5-4 and J is TRBJ1-2; a weak D match, TRBD1 (5 bases). The CDR3 sequence is 12 residues long. Germline assignment: CDR1 SGHNT and CDR2 YYREEE (reference sequence). Trimming took off 4 bases at V and 4 bases at J, with 8 bases between the two ends. The CDR3 loop is CASSPGGYGYTF. The CDR3 DNA reads as TGTGCCAGCAGCCCCGGGGGCTATGGCTACACCTTC.

CDR3 loop: CASSRARAGTSTDTQYF. As DNA, the CDR3 is TGTGCCAGCAGCCGGGCGCGGGCGGGGACTAGCACAGATACGCAGTATTTT. This chain connects TRBV3-1 (or the pseudogene TRBV3-2) to TRBJ2-3; D possibly corresponds to TRBD2 (6 bases). Trimming pared 4 bases from V and 0 bases from J, leaving 17 bases between. The V gene's germline CDR1 is LGHDT and CDR2 YNNKEL (reference sequence). The CDR3 is 17 amino acids.

V is TRBV13 and J is TRBJ2-2; the match to TRBD1 covers 8 bases. Trimming took 2 bases from V and 5 from J; bases not matched to a gene: 13. Germline values: CDR1 PRHDT, CDR2 FYEKMQ (reference sequence). There are 18 residues in the CDR3. The CDR3 spells CASSLIPDRGGSTGELFF. The CDR3 nucleotides are TGTGCCAGCAGCTTAATCCCCGACAGGGGAGGAAGTACCGGGGAGCTGTTTTTT.

The table lists this clone with a few counts. V usage is TRBV4-1 and J usage is TRBJ1-2; weak D call: TRBD1 (5 bases). This CDR3 contains 12 residues. Germline CDR1 MGHRA, CDR2 YSYEKL. The germline V and J ends were trimmed by 4 bases and 4 bases, with 7 bases remaining between them. The CDR3, as DNA: TGCGCCAGCAGCCGAGACAGCTATGGCTACACCTTC. Its protein is CASSRDSYGYTF.